This T cell receptor beta chain was found in a study of shared clonotypes between healthy human individuals. Overall study context: Per donor, three plates held CD4 naive cells, three held CD4 memory, two held CD8 naive and one held CD8 memory. Whole-study findings and limits: Estimated richness values were generally larger in naive subsets than in memory subsets.

Details on this clone: Its antigen is currently unknown.

Profiling relied on immunoSEQ multiplex PCR, and the TCRdb table lists in-frame clones only, not all of them. The sample includes 2 million to 2.5 million clones, 85% to 95% seen only once; the top ten take about 0.39%. This CDR3 has 15 residues. Deletions cut 4 bases from V and 5 bases from J, with 14 bases between. Germline CDR1 SGHNT, CDR2 YENEEA. This clonotype was obtained from a man between 18 and 29 years old in good health. Some clones in this sample may be carry-over from other donors' samples. The sample consisted of naive CD4+ T cells from PBMCs. Subset defined: CD45RA+ positively selected. The chain employs TRBV11-3 and TRBJ2-2; a weak D match, TRBD2 (6 bases). CDR3: CASSSATRYTGELFF. In DNA, the CDR3 is TGTGCCAGCAGCTCAGCGACTAGGTATACCGGGGAGCTGTTTTTT.